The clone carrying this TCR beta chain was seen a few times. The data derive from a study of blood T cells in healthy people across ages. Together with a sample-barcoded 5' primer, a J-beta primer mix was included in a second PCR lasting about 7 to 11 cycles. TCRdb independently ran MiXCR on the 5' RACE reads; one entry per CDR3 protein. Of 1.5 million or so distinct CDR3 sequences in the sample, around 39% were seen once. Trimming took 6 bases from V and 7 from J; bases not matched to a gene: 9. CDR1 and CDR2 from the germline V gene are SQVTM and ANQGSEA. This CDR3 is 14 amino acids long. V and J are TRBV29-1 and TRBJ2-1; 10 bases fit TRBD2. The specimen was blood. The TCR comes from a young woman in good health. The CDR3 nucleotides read TGCAGCGTCGGAGTGGCTAGCGGGAGAAATGAGCAGTTCTTC. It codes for CSVGVASGRNEQFF.